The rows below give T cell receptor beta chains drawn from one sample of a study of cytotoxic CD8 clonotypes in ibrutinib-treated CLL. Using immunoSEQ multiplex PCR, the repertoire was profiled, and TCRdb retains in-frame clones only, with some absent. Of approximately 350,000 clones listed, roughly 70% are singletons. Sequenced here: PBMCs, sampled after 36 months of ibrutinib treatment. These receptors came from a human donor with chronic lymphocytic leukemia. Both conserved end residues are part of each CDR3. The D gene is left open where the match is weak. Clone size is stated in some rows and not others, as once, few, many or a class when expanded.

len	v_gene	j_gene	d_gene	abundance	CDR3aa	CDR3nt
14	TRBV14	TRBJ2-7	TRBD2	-	CASSQALAGYEQYF	TGTGCCAGCAGCCAAGCGTTAGCGGGCTACGAGCAGTACTTC
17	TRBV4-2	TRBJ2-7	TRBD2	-	CASSQDTNREEFYEQYF	TGTGCCAGCAGCCAAGATACGAACCGGGAGGAATTTTACGAGCAGTACTTC
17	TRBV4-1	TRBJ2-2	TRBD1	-	CASSRSGTGANTGELFF	TGCGCCAGCAGCCGATCCGGGACAGGGGCGAACACCGGGGAGCTGTTTTTT
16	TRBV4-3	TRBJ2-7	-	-	CASSQVRGQALYEQYF	TGCGCCAGCAGCCAAGTTCGGGGCCAGGCCTTATACGAGCAGTACTTC
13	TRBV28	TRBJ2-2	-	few	CASSLTNTGELFF	TGTGCCAGCAGTTTAACGAACACCGGGGAGCTGTTTTTT
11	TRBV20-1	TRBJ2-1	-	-	CRAYGYNEQFF	TGCAGGGCGTACGGCTACAATGAGCAGTTCTTC
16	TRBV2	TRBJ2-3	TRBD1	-	CASRTDGDRRTDTQYF	TGTGCCAGCAGGACCGACGGGGACAGACGCACAGATACGCAGTATTTT
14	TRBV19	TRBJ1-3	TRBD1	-	CASSGDSSGNTIYF	TGTGCCAGTAGTGGGGACAGTTCTGGAAACACCATATATTTT
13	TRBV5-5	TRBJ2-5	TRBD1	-	CASSPRGRVSQYF	TGTGCCAGCAGCCCCAGGGGGCGGGTGTCCCAGTACTTC
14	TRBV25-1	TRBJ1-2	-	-	CASSEVTVAGSYTF	TGTGCCAGCAGTGAAGTTACGGTGGCGGGGAGCTACACCTTC
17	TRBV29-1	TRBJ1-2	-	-	CSVETKGEGRVNYGYTF	TGCAGCGTTGAAACGAAGGGGGAAGGGAGGGTTAACTATGGCTACACCTTC
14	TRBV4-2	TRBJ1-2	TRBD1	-	CASSQADRGYGYTF	TGTGCCAGCAGCCAAGCTGACAGGGGCTATGGCTACACCTTC